The entry that follows covers one T cell receptor beta chain sequence. Its target is not known. This sample stems from a study of T cell repertoires in cytomegalovirus infection. Study-wide context: Public TCR beta signatures provided an indication of both CMV infection and a matching HLA type.

TCRdb itself ran the reads through MiXCR, one entry per CDR3 protein. Here the sample spans about 360,000 distinct CDR3 sequences, 18% being singletons. Study observations and caveats: HLA-C-restricted CMV clonotypes gave the most frequent clonotype in two of eight donors. Summed frequency of public TCR beta families distinguished CMV carriers with the relevant HLA.

This CDR3 comprises 15 residues. Germline V gene lookup returns CDR1 MDHEN and CDR2 SYDVKM. J gave up 1 base and V 6 bases, and 7 bases lay outside the gene matches. Sequencing was done on a sample of PBMCs. The sequence was collected from a human donor in good health (CMV status not recorded). Some clones in this sample may be carry-over from other donors' samples. The V gene is TRBV28, the J gene TRBJ2-5, with 8 bases that match TRBD1. CDR3 sequence: CASRSAGTGQETQYF. The CDR3 bases are TGTGCCAGCAGGTCGGCAGGGACAGGCCAAGAGACCCAGTACTTC.